A selection of T cell receptor beta chains follows, all from one sample in a study of T cell repertoires in cytomegalovirus infection. TCRdb used MiXCR to reprocess the reads, holding one entry per CDR3 protein. The table lists some 920,000 distinct CDR3 sequences, about a third of them singletons. The antigens of these receptors remain unknown. The sample in question was cultured CD8+ T cells from PBMCs, obtained from culture after CMV antigen stimulation. These receptors came from a human donor in good health (CMV status not recorded). Some clones in this sample may be carry-over from other donors' samples. The CDR3 runs from the conserved cysteine through the conserved F or W. Fields, in order: clone size, V gene, D gene, J gene, CDR3 DNA, CDR3 protein. D genes are given only for firm matches. Rows may omit the clone size; those that give it use once, few, many or a size class.

clone size: .
V gene: TRBV4-1
D gene: .
J gene: TRBJ2-1
CDR3 DNA: TGCGCCAGCAGCCAGTCGTCATGGGAGCAGTTCTTC
CDR3 protein: CASSQSSWEQFF

clone size: many
V gene: TRBV28
D gene: TRBD2
J gene: TRBJ2-1
CDR3 DNA: TGTGCCAGCAGCCACAACCTGCTAGCGGGGGGCACGAGCTCCTACAATGAGCAGTTCTTC
CDR3 protein: CASSHNLLAGGTSSYNEQFF

clone size: .
V gene: TRBV12-3/TRBV12-4
D gene: .
J gene: TRBJ2-1
CDR3 DNA: TGTGCCAGCAGTTTCGACAGGCCGAGCTCCTACAATGAGCAGTTCTTC
CDR3 protein: CASSFDRPSSYNEQFF

clone size: many
V gene: TRBV7-6
D gene: .
J gene: TRBJ2-5
CDR3 DNA: TGTGCCAGCAGCTCCAACAAGGGGCGCCAAGAGACCCAGTACTTC
CDR3 protein: CASSSNKGRQETQYF

clone size: few
V gene: TRBV12-3/TRBV12-4
D gene: TRBD1
J gene: TRBJ1-4
CDR3 DNA: TGTGCCAGCAGGCTCGCGGGACAGGGCCTTGGAGAAAAACTGTTTTTT
CDR3 protein: CASRLAGQGLGEKLFF

clone size: .
V gene: TRBV18
D gene: .
J gene: TRBJ1-4
CDR3 DNA: TGTGCCAGCTCACCATTGCGGGGTCTAAATGAAAAACTGTTTTTT
CDR3 protein: CASSPLRGLNEKLFF

clone size: .
V gene: TRBV19
D gene: .
J gene: TRBJ1-1
CDR3 DNA: TGTGCCAGTAGTATGGCAGCGAACACTGAAGCTTTCTTT
CDR3 protein: CASSMAANTEAFF

clone size: many
V gene: TRBV4-1
D gene: .
J gene: TRBJ2-1
CDR3 DNA: TGCGCCAGCAGCCAAAGCGGGCTGGGCAATGAGCAGTTCTTC
CDR3 protein: CASSQSGLGNEQFF

clone size: .
V gene: TRBV12-5
D gene: .
J gene: TRBJ1-2
CDR3 DNA: TGTGCTAGTGGGACTAACGGGGACCCACCAGATGGCTACACCTTC
CDR3 protein: CASGTNGDPPDGYTF

clone size: .
V gene: TRBV4-3
D gene: .
J gene: TRBJ1-2
CDR3 DNA: TGCGCCAGCAGCCAAGTTTTAGGGACAAGATATGACTACACCTTC
CDR3 protein: CASSQVLGTRYDYTF

clone size: few
V gene: TRBV29-1
D gene: .
J gene: TRBJ1-3
CDR3 DNA: TGCAGCGTTGAAGAGGGGGACACTGGAAACACCATATATTTT
CDR3 protein: CSVEEGDTGNTIYF

clone size: .
V gene: TRBV10-3
D gene: .
J gene: TRBJ2-1
CDR3 DNA: TGTGCCATCAGGGACTCCCCGACCGACAATGAGCAGTTCTTC
CDR3 protein: CAIRDSPTDNEQFF

clone size: .
V gene: TRBV6-2/TRBV6-3
D gene: .
J gene: TRBJ2-5
CDR3 DNA: TGTGCCAGTAGCCAAGGGACCCCGAATTTGGAGACCCAGTACTTC
CDR3 protein: CASSQGTPNLETQYF

clone size: .
V gene: TRBV7-9
D gene: .
J gene: TRBJ2-3
CDR3 DNA: TGTGCCAGCAGCCAGGGTCAGGGGATTGATACGCAGTATTTT
CDR3 protein: CASSQGQGIDTQYF

clone size: .
V gene: TRBV6-6
D gene: TRBD2
J gene: TRBJ2-1
CDR3 DNA: TGTGCCAGCAGTTACTCGAGAGGGAGGGAAGGAGAATTCCATGAGCAGTTCTTC
CDR3 protein: CASSYSRGREGEFHEQFF

clone size: few
V gene: TRBV27
D gene: .
J gene: TRBJ1-5
CDR3 DNA: TGTGCCAGCAGTCCGAGCCGGGAGGTCAATCAGCCCCAGCATTTT
CDR3 protein: CASSPSREVNQPQHF

clone size: .
V gene: TRBV5-1
D gene: .
J gene: TRBJ2-2
CDR3 DNA: TGCGCCAGTTCTGTGGGGGAAATGACCGGGGAGCTGTTTTTT
CDR3 protein: CASSVGEMTGELFF

clone size: .
V gene: TRBV12-3/TRBV12-4
D gene: TRBD1
J gene: TRBJ2-2
CDR3 DNA: TGTGCCAGCAGTTTCATCATTAGGGACAGGGACACCGGGGAGCTGTTTTTT
CDR3 protein: CASSFIIRDRDTGELFF

clone size: .
V gene: TRBV19
D gene: .
J gene: TRBJ2-5
CDR3 DNA: TGTGCCAGTAGTATCGGGGAGGGGGCTTGGACCCAGTACTTC
CDR3 protein: CASSIGEGAWTQYF

clone size: once
V gene: TRBV27
D gene: .
J gene: TRBJ2-1
CDR3 DNA: TGTGCCAGCCGGACTATGAGCTCCTACAATGAGCAGTTCTTC
CDR3 protein: CASRTMSSYNEQFF

clone size: .
V gene: TRBV6-5
D gene: TRBD2
J gene: TRBJ2-3
CDR3 DNA: TGTGCCAGCAGCGATCCGGGACTAGCGGGAACAGATACGCAGTATTTT
CDR3 protein: CASSDPGLAGTDTQYF

clone size: few
V gene: TRBV9
D gene: TRBD2
J gene: TRBJ2-1
CDR3 DNA: TGTGCCAGCAGCGCGGGACTAGCGGCCTCTAATGAGCAGTTCTTC
CDR3 protein: CASSAGLAASNEQFF

clone size: .
V gene: TRBV7-2
D gene: .
J gene: TRBJ2-3
CDR3 DNA: TGTGCCAGCAGTCGGGGGTTCACTACCCGCACAGATACGCAGTATTTT
CDR3 protein: CASSRGFTTRTDTQYF

clone size: .
V gene: TRBV5-4
D gene: TRBD1
J gene: TRBJ2-5
CDR3 DNA: TGTGCCAGCACTCAGACAGGGGGCGTAGAGACCCAGTACTTC
CDR3 protein: CASTQTGGVETQYF

clone size: few
V gene: TRBV5-6
D gene: .
J gene: TRBJ2-3
CDR3 DNA: TGTGCCAGCAGCAACCGTGGAGGTCCCACAGATACGCAGTATTTT
CDR3 protein: CASSNRGGPTDTQYF

clone size: many
V gene: TRBV9
D gene: .
J gene: TRBJ2-1
CDR3 DNA: TGTGCCAGCAGCGTAGGTCGGGTCCACAATGAGCAGTTCTTC
CDR3 protein: CASSVGRVHNEQFF

clone size: .
V gene: TRBV2
D gene: TRBD1
J gene: TRBJ1-6
CDR3 DNA: TGTGCCAGCAGTGAGGACAGGGTGTATAATTCACCCCTCCACTTT
CDR3 protein: CASSEDRVYNSPLHF

clone size: .
V gene: TRBV12-3/TRBV12-4
D gene: .
J gene: TRBJ2-5
CDR3 DNA: TGTGCCAGCAGTTTTGGGGTACAAGAGACCCAGTACTTC
CDR3 protein: CASSFGVQETQYF

clone size: .
V gene: TRBV6-2/TRBV6-3
D gene: .
J gene: TRBJ1-5
CDR3 DNA: TGTGCCAGCAGTTACACGGCCGGGGAGGGCAATCAGCCCCAGCATTTT
CDR3 protein: CASSYTAGEGNQPQHF

clone size: .
V gene: TRBV12-3/TRBV12-4
D gene: TRBD1
J gene: TRBJ2-4
CDR3 DNA: TGTGCCAGCAGTCTCGACAGGGGTACAAACATTCAGTACTTC
CDR3 protein: CASSLDRGTNIQYF

clone size: few
V gene: TRBV27
D gene: .
J gene: TRBJ1-5
CDR3 DNA: TGTGCCAGCAAGGAGGGGTACAATCAGCCCCAGCATTTT
CDR3 protein: CASKEGYNQPQHF

clone size: .
V gene: TRBV7-2
D gene: .
J gene: TRBJ1-6
CDR3 DNA: TGTGCCAGCAGCTCAATTGTTAGCTATAATTCACCCCTCCACTTT
CDR3 protein: CASSSIVSYNSPLHF

clone size: few
V gene: TRBV7-9
D gene: TRBD1
J gene: TRBJ2-1
CDR3 DNA: TGTGCCAGCAGCTTAGCCTCCGGGACAGGGAACAATGAGCAGTTCTTC
CDR3 protein: CASSLASGTGNNEQFF

clone size: .
V gene: TRBV10-3
D gene: .
J gene: TRBJ2-5
CDR3 DNA: TGTGCCATCAGTGAAGGGGAAAGGCTGGGCCAAGAGACCCAGTACTTC
CDR3 protein: CAISEGERLGQETQYF

clone size: many
V gene: TRBV6-1
D gene: TRBD2
J gene: TRBJ2-1
CDR3 DNA: TGTGCCAGCAGCCCACGACTAGCGGGGAACTCCTACAATGAGCAGTTCTTC
CDR3 protein: CASSPRLAGNSYNEQFF

clone size: .
V gene: TRBV9
D gene: TRBD2
J gene: TRBJ2-1
CDR3 DNA: TGTGCCAGCAGCGTAGGAAGCGGGGGGGCGAATGAGCAGTTCTTC
CDR3 protein: CASSVGSGGANEQFF

clone size: few
V gene: TRBV7-6
D gene: .
J gene: TRBJ1-4
CDR3 DNA: TGTGCCAGCAGCTTATCGGGGTATCCTAATGAAAAACTGTTTTTT
CDR3 protein: CASSLSGYPNEKLFF

clone size: .
V gene: TRBV7-6
D gene: TRBD1
J gene: TRBJ2-1
CDR3 DNA: TGTGCCAGCAGCCAGCCCAGGGGGAGCTCCTACAATGAGCAGTTCTTC
CDR3 protein: CASSQPRGSSYNEQFF

clone size: few
V gene: TRBV19
D gene: TRBD1
J gene: TRBJ2-7
CDR3 DNA: TGTGCCAGTAGTCCGGACAGGGTTAGGCCCCAGTTCTACGAGCAGTACTTC
CDR3 protein: CASSPDRVRPQFYEQYF

clone size: many
V gene: TRBV7-9
D gene: .
J gene: TRBJ2-6
CDR3 DNA: TGTGCCAGCAGCCTCGGGGTATACCTTGGAGTAAGGGGGGCCAACGTCCTGACTTTC
CDR3 protein: CASSLGVYLGVRGANVLTF

clone size: .
V gene: TRBV7-9
D gene: .
J gene: TRBJ1-1
CDR3 DNA: TGTGCCAGCAGCCTAGAGAGGTACGGTGGTACTGAAGCTTTCTTT
CDR3 protein: CASSLERYGGTEAFF

clone size: .
V gene: TRBV4-1
D gene: .
J gene: TRBJ2-1
CDR3 DNA: TGCGCCAGCAGCCAAGAAATAGGGGTCATTGAGCAGTTCTTC
CDR3 protein: CASSQEIGVIEQFF

clone size: .
V gene: TRBV7-9
D gene: .
J gene: TRBJ1-2
CDR3 DNA: TGTGCCAGCGTAAGGGAGAGTGCCTATGGCTACACCTTC
CDR3 protein: CASVRESAYGYTF

clone size: .
V gene: TRBV19
D gene: .
J gene: TRBJ2-1
CDR3 DNA: TGTGCCAGTAGTATTGCGTCAACTGCCTACAATGAGCAGTTCTTC
CDR3 protein: CASSIASTAYNEQFF

clone size: many
V gene: TRBV7-9
D gene: .
J gene: TRBJ2-5
CDR3 DNA: TGTGCCAGCAGCTTAGCGTTGGGGTCGGAGACCCAGTACTTC
CDR3 protein: CASSLALGSETQYF

clone size: .
V gene: TRBV27
D gene: TRBD1
J gene: TRBJ2-5
CDR3 DNA: TGTGCCAGCAGTCCCCGGGACAGGGGTCTCCGGGGAGAGACCCAGTACTTC
CDR3 protein: CASSPRDRGLRGETQYF

clone size: few
V gene: TRBV7-3
D gene: TRBD1
J gene: TRBJ1-2
CDR3 DNA: TGTGCCAGCAGCCTAGGGACAGGAGATCCATTTGGGGGCTACACCTTC
CDR3 protein: CASSLGTGDPFGGYTF

clone size: few
V gene: TRBV12-3/TRBV12-4
D gene: .
J gene: TRBJ1-2
CDR3 DNA: TGTGCCAGCAGTACCACCCCGGAGGACGGCGAAAGCGGCTACACCTTC
CDR3 protein: CASSTTPEDGESGYTF

clone size: few
V gene: TRBV7-6
D gene: .
J gene: TRBJ1-5
CDR3 DNA: TGTGCCAGCAGCTTAGCCGCAGGGGATTATAGCAATCAGCCCCAGCATTTT
CDR3 protein: CASSLAAGDYSNQPQHF